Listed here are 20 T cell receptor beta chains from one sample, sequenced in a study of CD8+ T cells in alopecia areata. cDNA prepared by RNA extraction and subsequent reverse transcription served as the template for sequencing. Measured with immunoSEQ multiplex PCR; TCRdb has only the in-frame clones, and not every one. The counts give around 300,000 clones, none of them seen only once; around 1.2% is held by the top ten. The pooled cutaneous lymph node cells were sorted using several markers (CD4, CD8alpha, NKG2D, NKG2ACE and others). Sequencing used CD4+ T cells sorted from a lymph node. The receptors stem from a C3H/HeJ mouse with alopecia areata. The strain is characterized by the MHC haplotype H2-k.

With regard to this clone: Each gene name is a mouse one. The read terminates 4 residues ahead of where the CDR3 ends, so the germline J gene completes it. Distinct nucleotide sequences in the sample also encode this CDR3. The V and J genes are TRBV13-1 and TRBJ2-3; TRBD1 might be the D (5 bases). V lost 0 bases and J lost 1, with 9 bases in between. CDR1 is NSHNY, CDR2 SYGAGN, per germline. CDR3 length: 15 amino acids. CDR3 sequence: CASSDEGRGAETLYF. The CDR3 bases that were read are TGTGCCAGCAGTGATGAGGGGAGGGGTGCAGAA.

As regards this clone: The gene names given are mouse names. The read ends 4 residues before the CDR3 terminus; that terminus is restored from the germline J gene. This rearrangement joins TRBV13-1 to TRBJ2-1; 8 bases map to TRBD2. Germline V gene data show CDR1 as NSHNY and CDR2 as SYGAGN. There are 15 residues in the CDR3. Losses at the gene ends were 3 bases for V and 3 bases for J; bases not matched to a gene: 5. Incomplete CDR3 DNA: TGTGCCAGCAGTGGGAACTGGGGGAGCTATGCT. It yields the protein CASSGNWGSYA. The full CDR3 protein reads CASSGNWGSYAEQFF.

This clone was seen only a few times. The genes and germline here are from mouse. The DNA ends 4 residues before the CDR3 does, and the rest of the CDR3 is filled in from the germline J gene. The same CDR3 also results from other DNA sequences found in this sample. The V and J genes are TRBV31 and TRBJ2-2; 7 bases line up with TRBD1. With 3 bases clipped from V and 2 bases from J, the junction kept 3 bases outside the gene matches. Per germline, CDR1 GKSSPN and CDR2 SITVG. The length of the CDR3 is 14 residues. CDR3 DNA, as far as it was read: TGTGCCTGGAGACAGACAGGGAACACCGGG. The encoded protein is CAWRQTGNTG. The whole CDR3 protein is CAWRQTGNTGQLYF.

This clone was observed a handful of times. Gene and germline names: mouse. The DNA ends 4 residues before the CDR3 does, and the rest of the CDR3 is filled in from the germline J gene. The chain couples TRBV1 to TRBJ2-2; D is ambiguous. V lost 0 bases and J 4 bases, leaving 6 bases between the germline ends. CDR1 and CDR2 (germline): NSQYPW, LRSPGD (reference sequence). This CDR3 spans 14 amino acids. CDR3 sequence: CTCSADLVTGQLYF. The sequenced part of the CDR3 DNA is TGCACCTGCAGTGCAGATCTGGTCACCGGG. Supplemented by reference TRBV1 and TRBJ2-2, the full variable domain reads VTLLEQNPRWRLVPRGQAVNLRCILKNSQYPWMSWYQQDLQKQLQWLFTLRSPGDKEVKSLPGADYLATRVTDTELRLQVANMSQGRTLYCTCSADLVTGQLYFGEGSKLTVL.

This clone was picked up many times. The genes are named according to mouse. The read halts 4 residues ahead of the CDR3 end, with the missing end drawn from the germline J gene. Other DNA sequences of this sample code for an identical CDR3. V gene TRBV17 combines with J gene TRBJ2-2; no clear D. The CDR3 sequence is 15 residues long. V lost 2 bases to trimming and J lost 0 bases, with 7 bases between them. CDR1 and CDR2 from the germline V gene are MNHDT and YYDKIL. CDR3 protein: CASSRRSANTGQLYF. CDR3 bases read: TGTGCTAGCAGTAGAAGATCTGCAAACACCGGG.

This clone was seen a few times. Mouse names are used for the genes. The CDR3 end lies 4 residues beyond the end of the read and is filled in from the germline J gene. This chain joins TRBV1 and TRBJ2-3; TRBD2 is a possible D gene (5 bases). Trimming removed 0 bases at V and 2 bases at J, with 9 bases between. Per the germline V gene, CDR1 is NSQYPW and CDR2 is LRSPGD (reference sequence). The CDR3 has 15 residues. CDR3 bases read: TGCACCTGCAGTGCAGAACTGGCTGTTGCAGAA. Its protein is CTCSAELAVAE. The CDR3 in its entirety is CTCSAELAVAETLYF.

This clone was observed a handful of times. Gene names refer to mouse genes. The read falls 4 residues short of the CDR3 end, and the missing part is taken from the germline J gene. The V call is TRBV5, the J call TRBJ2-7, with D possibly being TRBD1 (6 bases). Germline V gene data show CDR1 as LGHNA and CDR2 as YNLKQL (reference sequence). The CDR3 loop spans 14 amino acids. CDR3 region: CASSQEWDKYEQYF. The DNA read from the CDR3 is TGTGCCAGCAGCCAAGAGTGGGACAAATAT.

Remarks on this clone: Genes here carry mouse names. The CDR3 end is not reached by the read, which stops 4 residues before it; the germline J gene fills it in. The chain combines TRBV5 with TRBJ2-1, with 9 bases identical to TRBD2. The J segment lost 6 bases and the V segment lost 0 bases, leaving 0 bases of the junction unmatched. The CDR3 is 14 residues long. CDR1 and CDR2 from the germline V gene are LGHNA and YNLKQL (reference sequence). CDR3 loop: CASSQEDWGAEQFF. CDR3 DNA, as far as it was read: TGTGCCAGCAGCCAAGAGGACTGGGGTGCT.

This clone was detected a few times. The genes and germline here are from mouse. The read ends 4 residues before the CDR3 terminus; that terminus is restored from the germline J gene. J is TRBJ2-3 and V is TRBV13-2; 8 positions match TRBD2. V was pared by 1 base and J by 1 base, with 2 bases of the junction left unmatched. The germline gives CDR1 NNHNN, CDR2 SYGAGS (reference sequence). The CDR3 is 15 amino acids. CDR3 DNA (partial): TGTGCCAGCGGTGATACGGGGGGGCGTGCAGAA. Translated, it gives CASGDTGGRAE. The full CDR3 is CASGDTGGRAETLYF.

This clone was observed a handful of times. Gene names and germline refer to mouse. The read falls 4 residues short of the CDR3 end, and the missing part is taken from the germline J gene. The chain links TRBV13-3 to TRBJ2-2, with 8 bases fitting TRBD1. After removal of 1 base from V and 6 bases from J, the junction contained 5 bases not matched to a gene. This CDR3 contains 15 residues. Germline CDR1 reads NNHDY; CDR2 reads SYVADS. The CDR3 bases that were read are TGTGCCAGCAGTGATAGGCAGGGGGCCGCCGGG. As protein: CASSDRQGAAG. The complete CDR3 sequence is CASSDRQGAAGQLYF. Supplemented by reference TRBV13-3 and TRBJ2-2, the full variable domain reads EAAVTQSPRSKVAVTGGKVTLSCHQTNNHDYMYWYRQDTGHGLRLIHYSYVADSTEKGDIPDGYKASRPSQENFSLILELASLSQTAVYFCASSDRQGAAGQLYFGEGSKLTVL.

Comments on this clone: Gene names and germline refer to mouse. Incomplete CDR3 DNA: TGTGCCAGCAGCCAAACTGGGGGGAGCTATGCT. It translates to CASSQTGGSYA. The entire CDR3 protein reads CASSQTGGSYAEQFF. This chain joins TRBV5 and TRBJ2-1; 9 bases are a match to TRBD2. The read ends 4 residues before the CDR3 terminus; that terminus is restored from the germline J gene. V dropped 2 bases and J dropped 3; count of bases not matched to a gene: 2. The CDR3 length is 15 residues. The germline CDR1 and CDR2 sequences are LGHNA and YNLKQL (reference sequence).

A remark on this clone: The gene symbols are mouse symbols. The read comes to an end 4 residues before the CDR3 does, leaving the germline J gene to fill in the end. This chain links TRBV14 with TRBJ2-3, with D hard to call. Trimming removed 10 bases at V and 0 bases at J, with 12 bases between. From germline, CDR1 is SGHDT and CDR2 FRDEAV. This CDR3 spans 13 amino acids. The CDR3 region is CAAQKSSAETLYF. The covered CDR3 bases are TGTGCCGCACAGAAATCTAGTGCAGAA.

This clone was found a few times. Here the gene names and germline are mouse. The CDR3 region is CAWISFAETLYF. Incomplete CDR3 DNA: TGTGCCTGGATTTCCTTTGCAGAA. The genes are TRBV31 and TRBJ2-3, with no clear D. The sequenced fragment ends 4 residues before the CDR3 boundary, so the rest is inferred from the germline J gene. This CDR3 has 12 amino acids. V was shortened by 4 bases and J by 2 bases, with 7 bases between the two germline ends. The germline gives CDR1 GKSSPN, CDR2 SITVG.

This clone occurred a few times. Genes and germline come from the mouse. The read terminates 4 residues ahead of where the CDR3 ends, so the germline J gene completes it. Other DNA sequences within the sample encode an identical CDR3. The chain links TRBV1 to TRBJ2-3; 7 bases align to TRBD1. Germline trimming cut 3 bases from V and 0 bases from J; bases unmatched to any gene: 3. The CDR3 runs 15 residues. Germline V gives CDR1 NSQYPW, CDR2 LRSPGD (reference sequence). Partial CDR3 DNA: TGCACCTGCAGTGCCCCGACAGGGAGTGCAGAA. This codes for CTCSAPTGSAE. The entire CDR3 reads CTCSAPTGSAETLYF.

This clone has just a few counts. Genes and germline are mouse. The CDR3 reads CASRTDSSAETLYF. The sequenced CDR3 bases are TGTGCCAGCAGGACCGACAGTAGTGCAGAA. The V gene is TRBV13-1, the J gene TRBJ2-3; maybe TRBD1 (5 bases). The read stops 4 residues short of the end of the CDR3; the missing end is completed from the germline J gene. The germline gives CDR1 NSHNY, CDR2 SYGAGN. Trimming took 5 bases from V and 0 from J, leaving 10 bases between them. The CDR3 consists of 14 residues.

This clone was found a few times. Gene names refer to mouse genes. CDR3 residues: CASSDGRLGGNQDTQYF. CDR3 DNA (partial): TGTGCCAGCAGTGATGGGAGACTGGGGGGAAACCAAGAC. This sequence joins TRBV13-1 and TRBJ2-5; 10 positions match TRBD2. The read ends 4 residues early relative to the CDR3; the germline J gene fills the gap. The CDR3 is 17 amino acids. Per the germline V gene, CDR1 is NSHNY and CDR2 is SYGAGN. V was clipped by 0 bases and J by 0 bases; unmatched bases: 4.

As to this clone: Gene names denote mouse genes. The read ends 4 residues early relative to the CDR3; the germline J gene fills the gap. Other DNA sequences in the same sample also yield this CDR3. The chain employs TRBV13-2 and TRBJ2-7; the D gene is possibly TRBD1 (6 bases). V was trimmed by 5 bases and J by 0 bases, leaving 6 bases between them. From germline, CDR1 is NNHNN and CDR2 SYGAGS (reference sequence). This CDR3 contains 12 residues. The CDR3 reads CASGGHSYEQYF. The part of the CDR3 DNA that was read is TGTGCCAGCGGGGGACACTCCTAT.

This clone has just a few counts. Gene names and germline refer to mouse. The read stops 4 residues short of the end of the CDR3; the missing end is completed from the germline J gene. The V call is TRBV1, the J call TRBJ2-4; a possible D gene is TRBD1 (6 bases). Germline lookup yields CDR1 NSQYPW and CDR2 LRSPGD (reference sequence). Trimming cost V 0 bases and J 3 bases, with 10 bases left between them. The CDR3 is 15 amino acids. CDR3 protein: CTCSAEQGGQNTLYF. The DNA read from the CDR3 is TGCACCTGCAGTGCAGAACAGGGTGGGCAAAAC.

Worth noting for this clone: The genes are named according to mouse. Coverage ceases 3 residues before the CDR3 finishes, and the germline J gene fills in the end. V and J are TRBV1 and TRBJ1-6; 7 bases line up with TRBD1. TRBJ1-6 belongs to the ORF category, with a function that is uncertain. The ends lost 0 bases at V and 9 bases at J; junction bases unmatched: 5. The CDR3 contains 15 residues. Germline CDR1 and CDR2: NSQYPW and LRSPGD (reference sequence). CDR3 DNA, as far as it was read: TGCACCTGCAGTGCAGAAAAGGGGGCTAGTTCGCCC. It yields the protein CTCSAEKGASSP. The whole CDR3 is CTCSAEKGASSPLYF.

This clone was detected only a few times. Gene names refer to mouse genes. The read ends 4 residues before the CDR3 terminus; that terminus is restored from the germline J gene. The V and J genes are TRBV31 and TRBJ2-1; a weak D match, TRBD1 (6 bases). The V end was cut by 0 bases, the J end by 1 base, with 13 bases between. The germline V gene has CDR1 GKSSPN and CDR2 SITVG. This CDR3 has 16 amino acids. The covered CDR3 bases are TGTGCCTGGAGTCTAGATCGGACAGCAAACTATGCT. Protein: CAWSLDRTANYA. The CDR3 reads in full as CAWSLDRTANYAEQFF.